This TCR beta chain appears in the sequencing data of a study of beta chain features in type 1 diabetes. Study at large: Age, gender and cell yields were similar between patients and healthy donors. The examined sorted cells totaled roughly 110,000,000 across samples.

CDR3 length equals 13 residues. From germline, CDR1 is SGDLS and CDR2 YYNGEE. Trimming removed 3 bases at V and 4 bases at J, with 10 bases between. This clone has more than one count but fewer than ten. It was via CD45RO/CCR7/CD25/CD127/CD95/CD27 that CD4+ naive, central memory, regulatory and stem cell-like memory cells were sorted. cDNA synthesis used the whole RNA isolate, giving expressed TCRB sequences. Produced via immunoSEQ multiplex PCR; TCRdb's table is partial and in-frame only. The table records 350,000 to 400,000 clones, around 16% of them present only once. Sample: naive CD4+ T cells from blood. The chain links TRBV9 to TRBJ1-1; no reliable D call. The origin of this receptor is a woman between 18 and 30 years old in good health. The CDR3 DNA reads as TGTGCCAGCAGCGACACAACTACCACTGAAGCTTTCTTT. This codes for CASSDTTTTEAFF.